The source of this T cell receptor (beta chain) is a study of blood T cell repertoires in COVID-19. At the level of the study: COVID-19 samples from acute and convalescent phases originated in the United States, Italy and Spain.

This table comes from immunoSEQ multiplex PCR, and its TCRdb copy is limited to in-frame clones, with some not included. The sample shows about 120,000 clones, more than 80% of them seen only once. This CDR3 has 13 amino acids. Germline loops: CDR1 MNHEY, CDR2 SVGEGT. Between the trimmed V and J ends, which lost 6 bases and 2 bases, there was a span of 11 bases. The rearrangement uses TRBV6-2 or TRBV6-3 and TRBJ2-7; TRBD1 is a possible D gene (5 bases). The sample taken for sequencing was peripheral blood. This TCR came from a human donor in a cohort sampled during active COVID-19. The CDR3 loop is CASSPETAYEQYF. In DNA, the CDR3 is TGTGCCAGCAGCCCCGAGACAGCCTACGAGCAGTACTTC.